These 29 T cell receptor beta chains came from one sample sequenced in a study of blood T cell dynamics during melanoma immunotherapy. Here immunoSEQ multiplex PCR was the method, and the copy in TCRdb shows in-frame clones only, minus some. The sample yields around 4,800 clones, approximately 84% seen once. The time point is: pre-treatment baseline. The starting material was blood, obtained from a patient treated with checkpoint blockade. The source of these receptors is a human donor with melanoma.

The rearrangement links TRBV13 to TRBJ2-1; either TRBD1 or TRBD2 may supply D (5 bases each). Trimming left V 0 bases short and J 7 bases short, with 13 bases between. CDR3 length: 15 amino acids. CDR1 and CDR2 (germline): PRHDT, FYEKMQ (reference sequence). The CDR3 is CASSLGLRGWNEQFF. CDR3 DNA: TGTGCCAGCAGCTTAGGCCTGAGGGGATGGAATGAGCAGTTCTTC.

The chain carries TRBV14 and TRBJ2-7, with TRBD1 matching 9 bases. The CDR3 is made up of 13 amino acids. Germline CDR1 and CDR2: SGHDN and FVKESK. The V segment lost 5 bases and the J segment 8 bases; nucleotides outside the gene matches: 7. CDR3 region: CASSFRTGVKQYF. The DNA for the CDR3 is TGTGCCAGCAGCTTCCGGACAGGGGTTAAGCAGTACTTC.

This clone was recorded a few times. V usage is TRBV7-9 and J usage is TRBJ2-7; 7 bases line up with TRBD1. Germline V gives CDR1 SEHNR, CDR2 FQNEAQ (reference sequence). Losses at the gene ends were 5 bases for V and 0 bases for J; bases not matched to a gene: 4. The CDR3 contains 14 residues. The CDR3 nucleotides read TGTGCCAGCAGCGCCGACAGGGACTCCTACGAGCAGTACTTC. Encoded protein: CASSADRDSYEQYF.

This CDR3 is CAISPEQGWANYGYTF. The CDR3 nucleotides are TGTGCCATCAGCCCTGAACAGGGGTGGGCTAACTATGGCTACACCTTC. J is TRBJ1-2 and V is TRBV10-3; 7 bases match TRBD1. V shed 6 bases and J 0 bases; nucleotides not matched to a gene: 10. The CDR3 contains 16 residues. The germline V gene encodes CDR1 ENHRY and CDR2 SYGVKD.

The chain is built from TRBV30 and TRBJ2-5, with no clear D. The V end lost 2 bases, the J end lost 4 bases, and 11 bases lay between the germline ends. Germline V lookup: CDR1 GTSNPN, CDR2 SVGIG (reference sequence). The CDR3 loop spans 13 amino acids. The CDR3 protein is CAWSQLRAETQYF. The CDR3, as DNA: TGTGCCTGGAGTCAACTTAGGGCAGAGACCCAGTACTTC.

Here the CDR3 DNA reads TGTGCCAGCAGCTTAGGGGGGCATGAAAAACTGTTTTTT. It encodes CASSLGGHEKLFF. V is TRBV5-4 and J is TRBJ1-4; tentatively, D is TRBD1 (6 bases). With 2 bases removed from V and 6 bases from J, the gap between germline ends came to 8 bases. Germline CDR1 SGHNT, CDR2 YYREEE (reference sequence). The CDR3 loop spans 13 amino acids.

In its sample, this clone was seen once. The chain is built from TRBV19 and TRBJ2-2; 7 positions match TRBD1. The CDR3 is made up of 18 amino acids. V gave up 4 bases and J gave up 6 bases; unmatched junction bases: 17. Looked up from germline, CDR1 is LNHDA and CDR2 is SQIVND (reference sequence). The CDR3 sequence is CASSRGQLPGQWAGELFF. Written as DNA, the CDR3 is TGTGCCAGTAGTAGGGGACAATTACCGGGACAGTGGGCCGGGGAGCTGTTTTTT.

The chain recombines TRBV10-3 with TRBJ2-7; D might be TRBD1 (6 bases). The CDR3 consists of 16 residues. Germline V CDR1 and CDR2: ENHRY, SYGVKD. Trimming shortened V by 2 bases and J by 0 bases, and 14 bases separated the two germline ends. The CDR3 region is CAISEMGTSGSYEQYF. DNA for the CDR3: TGTGCCATCAGTGAGATGGGGACATCTGGCTCCTACGAGCAGTACTTC.

This clone has more than one count but fewer than ten. The V gene is TRBV4-1, the J gene TRBJ1-5; 9 nucleotides align to TRBD1. The germline CDR1 and CDR2 sequences are MGHRA and YSYEKL. The length of the CDR3 is 15 residues. J lost 4 bases, V lost 4 bases, and 5 bases had no gene match. CDR3 sequence (DNA): TGCGCCAGCAGCCGGGACAGGGAAGGTAATCAGCCCCAGCATTTT. It codes for CASSRDREGNQPQHF.

The chain employs TRBV5-6 and TRBJ1-2; D is ambiguous. Trimming stripped 2 bases from V and 4 bases from J, with 9 bases between. This CDR3 has 13 amino acids. Per the germline V gene, CDR1 is SGHDT and CDR2 is YYEEEE. The CDR3 DNA reads TGTGCCAGCAGCTTAGGGCAGCTCTATGGCTACACCTTC. This translates into CASSLGQLYGYTF.

The V call is TRBV5-6, the J call TRBJ2-7, with 7 bases aligning to TRBD2. The CDR3 extends over 15 amino acids. V lost 9 bases and J lost 1; bases outside the gene matches: 13. CDR1 is SGHDT and CDR2 is YYEEEE in the germline V gene. The CDR3 nucleotides are TGTGCCACCGCGCTAGGCTGGCGGGGGTCCTACGAGCAGTACTTC. It encodes CATALGWRGSYEQYF.

This chain's CDR3 is CASTRPSDYNEQFF. For the CDR3, the DNA is TGTGCCAGCACAAGGCCTAGCGACTACAATGAGCAGTTCTTC. The V and J genes are TRBV7-2 and TRBJ2-1; possibly TRBD2 for D (6 bases). V lost 7 bases and J lost 3, with 13 bases in between. CDR1 and CDR2 (germline): SGHTA, FQGNSA. The CDR3 is 14 amino acids.

V usage is TRBV7-9 and J usage is TRBJ1-3, with 7 bases matching TRBD1. The germline gives CDR1 SEHNR, CDR2 FQNEAQ (reference sequence). V gave up 4 bases and J gave up 1 base; unmatched junction bases: 7. This CDR3 has 16 residues. Here the CDR3 reads CASSSRTGGSGNTIYF. As DNA, the CDR3 is TGTGCCAGCAGCTCGCGGACAGGCGGGTCTGGAAACACCATATATTTT.

The V call is TRBV7-9, the J call TRBJ2-1; no definite D call. This CDR3 is 14 amino acids long. V lost 1 base and J 7 bases, leaving 11 bases between the germline ends. Germline V CDR1 and CDR2: SEHNR, FQNEAQ (reference sequence). CDR3 sequence: CASSLVMTGNEQFF. Written as DNA, the CDR3 is TGTGCCAGCAGCTTAGTGATGACTGGAAATGAGCAGTTCTTC.

The rearrangement joins TRBV4-2 to TRBJ2-3; TRBD2 matches 8 bases. Germline CDR1 and CDR2: LGHNA and YNFKEQ. This CDR3 has 16 amino acids. V lost 2 bases to trimming and J lost 5 bases; unmatched junction nucleotides: 9. The CDR3 here is CASSQLSQAGGDTQYF. The CDR3 coding sequence is TGTGCCAGCAGCCAACTCTCACAGGCGGGGGGAGATACGCAGTATTTT.

This clone showed up just once. This sequence joins TRBV30 and TRBJ2-3, with TRBD2 identical over 7 bases. V lost 6 bases to trimming and J lost 0 bases; unmatched junction nucleotides: 3. The CDR3 runs 13 residues. Looked up from germline, CDR1 is GTSNPN and CDR2 is SVGIG (reference sequence). Here the CDR3 reads CACLSGSTDTQYF. As DNA, the CDR3 is TGTGCCTGTCTTAGCGGGAGCACAGATACGCAGTATTTT.

This chain joins TRBV4-3 and TRBJ2-1, with D perhaps TRBD1 (6 bases). Trimming left V 0 bases short and J 10 bases short, with 13 bases between. Germline CDR1 and CDR2: LGHNA and YSLEER. The CDR3 has 14 residues. In nucleotides, the CDR3 is TGCGCCAGCAGCCAAGATACAGGGCGGCGAGAGCAGTTCTTC. Protein: CASSQDTGRREQFF.

A note on this clone: Germline and junction disagree at one end, which may indicate a read error. The chain employs TRBV7-7 and TRBJ2-2; 10 bases line up with TRBD2. Germline CDR1 is SSHAT and CDR2 is FNYEAQ (reference sequence). The CDR3 consists of 14 residues. The CDR3 nucleotides read TGTGCTAGCAGCTCAGCGGGAGGGACCGGGGAGCTGTTTTTT. It specifies CASSSAGGTGELFF.

V and J are TRBV7-2 and TRBJ1-3; no definite D call. V lost 7 bases and J lost 0, with 10 bases in between. The CDR3 loop spans 14 amino acids. The germline CDR1 and CDR2 sequences are SGHTA and FQGNSA. The CDR3 region is CASTRPGSGNTIYF. CDR3 in DNA: TGTGCCAGCACCCGACCTGGCTCTGGAAACACCATATATTTT.

The V and J genes are TRBV11-3 and TRBJ2-5, with D perhaps being TRBD1 or TRBD2 (5 bases each). The V end lost 4 bases, the J end lost 5 bases, and 5 bases lay between the germline ends. CDR3 size: 11 residues. The V gene's germline CDR1 is SGHNT and CDR2 YENEEA. The CDR3 DNA reads as TGTGCCAGCAGCTGGGGGGAGACCCAGTACTTC. Its translation is CASSWGETQYF.

The genes are TRBV6-5 and TRBJ1-1, with D perhaps matching TRBD1 (6 bases). From germline, CDR1 is MNHEY and CDR2 SVGAGI. This CDR3 contains 13 residues. V was cut by 11 bases and J by 0 bases, with 13 bases left in between. As DNA, the CDR3 is TGTGCCGCACGCCAGGGGTTGAACACTGAAGCTTTCTTT. This sequence encodes CAARQGLNTEAFF.

This chain connects TRBV7-2 to TRBJ2-3, with 7 bases identical to TRBD1. Germline CDR1 and CDR2: SGHTA and FQGNSA. With 5 bases clipped from V and 2 bases from J, the junction kept 7 bases outside the gene matches. The CDR3 contains 15 residues. CDR3 nucleotide sequence: TGTGCCAGCAGCCCGGGACAGCCTTCCACAGATACGCAGTATTTT. It translates to CASSPGQPSTDTQYF.

This clone was recorded only once. This chain uses TRBV10-3 with TRBJ2-2; D remains unclear. CDR1 and CDR2 (germline): ENHRY, SYGVKD. Trimming stripped 0 bases from V and 0 bases from J, with 8 bases between. The CDR3 is 16 residues long. CDR3 sequence: CAISESLGTNTGELFF. DNA of the CDR3: TGTGCCATCAGTGAGTCTCTCGGTACGAACACCGGGGAGCTGTTTTTT.

The V gene is TRBV29-1, the J gene TRBJ2-4; D may be TRBD1 or TRBD2 (6 bases each). The length of the CDR3 is 16 residues. Germline V gives CDR1 SQVTM, CDR2 ANQGSEA. V shed 4 bases and J shed 5 bases, with 21 bases lying between them. The CDR3 coding sequence is TGCAGCGTTGCGGGGGCGGACACGAGGGACGAAAACATTCAGTACTTC. This encodes CSVAGADTRDENIQYF.

The rearrangement links TRBV7-2 to TRBJ2-3; weak D call: TRBD2 (7 bases). Germline assignment: CDR1 SGHTA and CDR2 FQGNSA. Trimming cost V 1 base and J 4 bases, with 9 bases left between them. The CDR3 covers 14 residues. CDR3: CASSLEGGADTQYF. For the CDR3, the DNA is TGTGCCAGCAGCTTAGAAGGGGGGGCAGATACGCAGTATTTT.

The rearrangement joins TRBV14 to TRBJ2-6; 7 nucleotides match TRBD2. The CDR3 spans 18 residues. Germline assignment: CDR1 SGHDN and CDR2 FVKESK. Trimming at V came to 4 bases and at J to 4 bases, leaving 13 bases not matched to a gene. The CDR3 loop is CASSRGSGASTGANVLTF. CDR3 DNA: TGTGCCAGCAGCCGGGGAAGCGGGGCCTCAACCGGGGCCAACGTCCTGACTTTC.

The chain has TRBV19 and TRBJ1-3, with no clear D. V was shortened by 7 bases and J by 0 bases, with 10 bases between the two germline ends. The CDR3 totals 14 residues. CDR1 is LNHDA, CDR2 SQIVND, per germline (reference sequence). CDR3 protein: CASMAGTSGNTIYF. The CDR3 DNA follows: TGTGCCAGTATGGCGGGTACCTCTGGAAACACCATATATTTT.

Judged by abundance, this clone is medium-sized. The CDR3: CASSLSGGNTGELFF. In DNA form, the CDR3 reads TGTGCCAGCAGCTTATCAGGCGGGAACACCGGGGAGCTGTTTTTT. V gene TRBV7-2 combines with J gene TRBJ2-2; D gene unclear. The V and J ends lost 2 bases and 1 base respectively, with 8 bases between them. Germline lookup yields CDR1 SGHTA and CDR2 FQGNSA. The CDR3 totals 15 residues.

The J gene is TRBJ2-1, the V gene TRBV5-8; 10 bases are a match to TRBD2. The trim removed 4 bases at V and 2 bases at J, leaving 3 bases unmatched. Looked up from germline, CDR1 is SGHTS and CDR2 is YDEGEE. The length of the CDR3 is 15 residues. The CDR3 loop is CASSHSGRAYNEQFF. In nucleotides, the CDR3 is TGTGCCAGCAGCCACAGCGGGAGGGCCTACAATGAGCAGTTCTTC. Full variable domain (remainder filled in from reference TRBV5-8 and TRBJ2-1): EAGVTQSPTHLIKTRGQQATLRCSPISGHTSVYWYQQALGLGLQFLLWYDEGEERNRGNFPPRFSGRQFPNYSSELNVNALELEDSALYLCASSHSGRAYNEQFFGPGTRLTVL.